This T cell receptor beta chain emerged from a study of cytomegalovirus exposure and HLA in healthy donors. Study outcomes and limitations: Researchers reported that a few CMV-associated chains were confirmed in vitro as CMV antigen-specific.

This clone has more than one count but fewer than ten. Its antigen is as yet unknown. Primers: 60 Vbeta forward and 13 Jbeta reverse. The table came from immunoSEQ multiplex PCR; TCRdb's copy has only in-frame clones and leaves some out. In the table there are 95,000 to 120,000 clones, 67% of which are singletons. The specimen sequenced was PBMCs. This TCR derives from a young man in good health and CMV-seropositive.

The CDR3 DNA reads as TGTGCCAGCAGCCTAAGGGGGATAGGGAACACTGAAGCTTTCTTT. It specifies CASSLRGIGNTEAFF. The chain employs TRBV7-9 and TRBJ1-1; D possibly corresponds to TRBD1 (6 bases). In germline, CDR1 is SEHNR, CDR2 FQNEAQ (reference sequence). The CDR3 length is 15 residues. V lost 5 bases to trimming and J lost 1 base, with 14 bases between them.